This TCR beta chain was sequenced for a study of CDR3 diversity in severe acne. The CDR3 is 12 amino acids. Germline V CDR1 and CDR2: MDHEN, SYDVKM. TCRdb reprocessed the PCR reads via MiXCR and lists one record per CDR3 protein. The sample lists around 83,000 distinct CDR3 sequences; approximately 49% were seen once. About this clonotype itself: The junction departs from the called germline gene at one end, perhaps through a read error.

Input material: blood. V usage is TRBV28 and J usage is TRBJ2-2; D may correspond to TRBD1 or TRBD2 (5 bases each). The TCR originated in a male donor with severe acne vulgaris. The CDR3 bases are TGTGCCAGCAGCCGGGGCACCGGGGAGCTGCTTTTT. This gives the protein CASSRGTGELLF.